The 12 T cell receptor beta chains listed next were all sequenced from one sample in a study of post-analysis software for immune sequencing data. Study results and limitations: Compared with controls, patients had more of about 5 TRBV segments, including TRBV5-6, TRBV5-1 and TRBV20-1.

For these receptors, no antigen is known. Unique molecular identifiers featured in each of the TCR beta cDNA libraries. Each CDR3 protein is one row after TCRdb ran MiXCR on the PCR reads. The table has more than 500,000 distinct CDR3 sequences, 30% to 40% seen once. The source material was blood. These receptors all stem from a girl aged 2 to 17 with multiple sclerosis.

This clonotype was observed a few times. This chain joins TRBV10-3 and TRBJ2-7, with unresolved D. The germline CDR1 and CDR2 sequences are ENHRY and SYGVKD. The V end lost 6 bases, the J end lost 1 base, and 13 bases lay between the germline ends. The CDR3 sequence is 14 residues long. CDR3 sequence reads: CAIRALGGSYEQYF. CDR3 in DNA: TGTGCCATCAGGGCCCTAGGTGGTTCCTACGAGCAGTACTTC.

V and J are TRBV11-2 and TRBJ1-2, with D uncertain. This CDR3 has 13 amino acids. Per the germline V gene, CDR1 is SGHAT and CDR2 is FQNNGV. The V end was cut by 4 bases, the J end by 1 base, with 7 bases between. This chain's CDR3 is CASSSPINYGYTF. The DNA for the CDR3 is TGTGCCAGCAGCTCGCCGATTAACTATGGCTACACCTTC.

The gene calls are TRBV7-9 and TRBJ1-2; possible D gene TRBD1, 5 bases. CDR3 size: 17 residues. Looked up from germline, CDR1 is SEHNR and CDR2 is FQNEAQ (reference sequence). The V and J ends lost 0 bases and 8 bases respectively, with 22 bases between them. In DNA form, the CDR3 reads TGTGCCAGCAGCTTAGCATCCACGCGGGGACTGGGCTGGGGCTACACCTTC. The encoded protein is CASSLASTRGLGWGYTF.

The V gene is TRBV20-1, the J gene TRBJ1-6, with a tentative D call TRBD1 (5 bases). The CDR3 length is 13 residues. V was shortened by 3 bases and J by 8 bases, with 11 bases between the two germline ends. CDR1 and CDR2 (germline): DFQATT, SNEGSKA (reference sequence). The DNA of the CDR3 is TGCAGTGCTAGTCGGGGGATGGATTCACCCCTCCACTTT. Amino acids: CSASRGMDSPLHF.

The V and J genes are TRBV5-5 and TRBJ1-2, with D hard to call. From germline, CDR1 is SGHKS and CDR2 YYEKEE (reference sequence). Trimming left V 0 bases short and J 5 bases short, with 20 bases between. This CDR3 comprises 17 residues. The CDR3 DNA sequence: TGTGCCAGCAGCTTGGGGGCCGGAACCGGGAGCCGATATGGCTACACCTTC. Its protein is CASSLGAGTGSRYGYTF.

This clonotype has a count of ten or more. V gene TRBV10-3 combines with J gene TRBJ2-3; 11 bases fit TRBD2. Germline CDR1 and CDR2: ENHRY and SYGVKD. Losses at the gene ends were 6 bases for V and 3 bases for J; bases not matched to a gene: 5. The CDR3 spans 15 residues. This CDR3 reads CAISTGTSGTDTQYF. DNA of the CDR3: TGTGCCATCAGCACCGGGACTAGCGGAACAGATACGCAGTATTTT.

This sequence joins TRBV6-1 and TRBJ1-5, with TRBD1 as a possible D gene (5 bases). Germline V CDR1 and CDR2: MNHNS, SASEGT. V gave up 4 bases and J gave up 3 bases, with 13 bases separating them. The CDR3 contains 15 residues. The chain's CDR3 is CASSVAGTLNQPQHF. CDR3 sequence (DNA): TGTGCCAGCAGTGTAGCCGGGACCCTCAATCAGCCCCAGCATTTT.

This clonotype has just a few counts. The CDR3 region has the DNA TGTGCCAGCAGCTTGGGACAGGGGTTTTCTGGGGCCAACGTCCTGACTTTC. Translated: CASSLGQGFSGANVLTF. The chain links TRBV13 to TRBJ2-6; the match to TRBD1 covers 10 bases. The CDR3 sequence is 17 residues long. Germline assignment: CDR1 PRHDT and CDR2 FYEKMQ (reference sequence). J lost 1 base, V lost 3 bases, and 3 bases had no gene match.

In this sample, this clonotype turned up a few times. V gene TRBV29-1 combines with J gene TRBJ2-1, with D perhaps TRBD2 (7 bases). The ends were cut back, 7 bases at V and 7 bases at J, with 26 bases in the middle. CDR3 length: 16 amino acids. The germline CDR1 and CDR2 sequences are SQVTM and ANQGSEA. This CDR3 reads CSAIRSARGAWNEQFF. The CDR3 DNA is TGCAGCGCTATCCGTTCGGCCCGGGGGGCTTGGAATGAGCAGTTCTTC.

The chain is built from TRBV6-5 and TRBJ1-2; 8 bases match TRBD1. Looked up from germline, CDR1 is MNHEY and CDR2 is SVGAGI. The CDR3 has 13 residues. V lost 10 bases to trimming and J lost 4 bases; unmatched junction nucleotides: 8. The CDR3 sequence is CATLRGRGYGYTF. The CDR3 nucleotides read TGTGCCACCCTCAGGGGGCGAGGCTATGGCTACACCTTC.

This clonotype was observed a handful of times. This chain links TRBV10-3 with TRBJ1-5, with 9 bases aligning to TRBD1. V trimming: 11 bases; J trimming: 3 bases; junction bases outside the gene matches: 5. Germline values: CDR1 ENHRY, CDR2 SYGVKD. The CDR3 spans 13 residues. The CDR3 protein is CAAGTGYNQPQHF. CDR3 DNA sequence: TGTGCCGCAGGGACAGGGTACAATCAGCCCCAGCATTTT.

The chain uses TRBV20-1 and TRBJ1-1; possibly TRBD1 for D (6 bases). V was clipped by 3 bases and J by 5 bases, with 16 bases between them. Germline CDR1 DFQATT, CDR2 SNEGSKA (reference sequence). This CDR3 contains 14 residues. The CDR3 loop is CSARVGAVWTEAFF. In DNA form, the CDR3 reads TGCAGTGCTAGGGTGGGGGCAGTATGGACTGAAGCTTTCTTT.